A selection of T cell receptor beta chains follows, all from one sample in a study of cytomegalovirus exposure and HLA in healthy donors. Repertoires were generated with immunoSEQ multiplex PCR, while TCRdb's copy carries only in-frame clones and drops some. The sample gives a few hundred thousand clones, nearly 90% of which show up once; 0.3% to 0.4% is in the top ten. Sample: PBMCs. Receptors originate from a woman under 30 in good health and CMV-seronegative. CDR3s include the opening cysteine and the closing phenylalanine or tryptophan. The D gene is left open where the match is weak. Size is stated for part of the rows, as once, few or many counts, or as a class when the clone is expanded.

size: NA
V: TRBV12-5
J: TRBJ2-1
D: NA
DNA: TGTGCTAGTGGTTTGGTACTTGGGGCCCCCTACAATGAGCAGTTCTTC
CDR3: CASGLVLGAPYNEQFF

size: NA
V: TRBV5-1
J: TRBJ1-3
D: NA
DNA: TGCGCCAGCAGCTTGGGCGAAGTCTCTGGAAACACCATATATTTT
CDR3: CASSLGEVSGNTIYF

size: NA
V: TRBV7-3
J: TRBJ2-7
D: NA
DNA: TGTGCCAGCAGCTTGGACAGAAACTACGAGCAGTACTTC
CDR3: CASSLDRNYEQYF

size: NA
V: TRBV7-9
J: TRBJ2-2
D: NA
DNA: TGTGCCAGCACGGGTCTCCCCACCGGGGAGCTGTTTTTT
CDR3: CASTGLPTGELFF

size: NA
V: TRBV6-5
J: TRBJ2-2
D: TRBD1
DNA: TGTGCCAGCAGTGCCACGACAGGGTACACCGGGGAGCTGTTTTTT
CDR3: CASSATTGYTGELFF

size: NA
V: TRBV5-1
J: TRBJ1-6
D: TRBD1
DNA: TGCGCCAGCAGCTCGGGACAGGGGAATTCACCCCTCCACTTT
CDR3: CASSSGQGNSPLHF

size: NA
V: TRBV15
J: TRBJ2-7
D: TRBD2
DNA: TGTGCCACCAGCAGAGTTCGAGCGGGGGCCTACGAGCAGTACTTC
CDR3: CATSRVRAGAYEQYF

size: NA
V: TRBV6-1
J: TRBJ2-5
D: NA
DNA: TGTGCCGGCAAGACAGGAGATCAAGAGACCCAGTACTTC
CDR3: CAGKTGDQETQYF

size: NA
V: TRBV19
J: TRBJ2-1
D: NA
DNA: TGTGCCAGTAGTATGTATAGCGACAATGAGCAGTTCTTC
CDR3: CASSMYSDNEQFF

size: NA
V: TRBV14
J: TRBJ1-4
D: NA
DNA: TGTGCCAGCAGCCCTACCGTCGGGAGGGGAGAAAAACTGTTTTTT
CDR3: CASSPTVGRGEKLFF

size: NA
V: TRBV5-4
J: TRBJ2-7
D: NA
DNA: TGTGCCAGCAGCTCGGAGACCGGGACACGTATTTACGAGCAGTACTTC
CDR3: CASSSETGTRIYEQYF

size: NA
V: TRBV27
J: TRBJ1-1
D: TRBD1
DNA: TGTGCCAGCAGTTTATACCGGACAGGCACTGAAGCTTTCTTT
CDR3: CASSLYRTGTEAFF

size: NA
V: TRBV2
J: TRBJ2-5
D: TRBD1
DNA: TGTGCCAGCAACCTAAGACAGGGGTACCAAGAGACCCAGTACTTC
CDR3: CASNLRQGYQETQYF

size: NA
V: TRBV28
J: TRBJ1-5
D: NA
DNA: TGTGCCAGCAGCCCCGCGGGGGGCGGCGGTCAGCCCCAGCATTTT
CDR3: CASSPAGGGGQPQHF

size: NA
V: TRBV19
J: TRBJ2-7
D: TRBD1
DNA: TGTGCCAGTAGTTCGCAGGGGGCGAGGGGTTCCTACGAGCAGTACTTC
CDR3: CASSSQGARGSYEQYF

size: NA
V: TRBV4-3
J: TRBJ2-3
D: TRBD2
DNA: TGCGCCAGCAGCCCTCTAAAGGTTAGCGGGGAGGCAGATACGCAGTATTTT
CDR3: CASSPLKVSGEADTQYF

size: NA
V: TRBV2
J: TRBJ1-2
D: NA
DNA: TGTGCCAGCAGCCCCACCTCGACAGGTATCTATGGCTACACCTTC
CDR3: CASSPTSTGIYGYTF

size: NA
V: TRBV2
J: TRBJ2-1
D: TRBD2
DNA: TGTGCCAGCAGTGTGGTGCGGGGGGGCTACAATGAGCAGTTCTTC
CDR3: CASSVVRGGYNEQFF

size: NA
V: TRBV28
J: TRBJ1-1
D: NA
DNA: TGTGCCAGTCCTGGCCCGGAGGGGAACATGAACACTGAAGCTTTCTTT
CDR3: CASPGPEGNMNTEAFF

size: NA
V: TRBV7-6
J: TRBJ2-1
D: TRBD1
DNA: TGTGCCAGCAGCTTAAGATCAGGGGGCCTCTACAGTGAGCAGTTCTTC
CDR3: CASSLRSGGLYSEQFF

size: NA
V: TRBV27
J: TRBJ2-1
D: TRBD1
DNA: TGTGCCAGCAGTCCCTGGGACAGTTACAATGAGCAGTTCTTC
CDR3: CASSPWDSYNEQFF

size: NA
V: TRBV25-1
J: TRBJ1-1
D: NA
DNA: TGTGCCAGCAGTGACCTCACTGAAGCTTTCTTT
CDR3: CASSDLTEAFF

size: NA
V: TRBV28
J: TRBJ1-3
D: NA
DNA: TGTGCCAGCAGTCCTACCGGGACTGGAAACACCATATATTTT
CDR3: CASSPTGTGNTIYF

size: NA
V: TRBV11-2
J: TRBJ2-7
D: NA
DNA: TGTGCCAGCAGCCCTTCCCGGGACAACTACGAGCAGTACTTC
CDR3: CASSPSRDNYEQYF

size: NA
V: TRBV28
J: TRBJ2-5
D: NA
DNA: TGTGCCAGCAACCGGGACTTCCAAGAGACCCAGTACTTC
CDR3: CASNRDFQETQYF

size: NA
V: TRBV10-3
J: TRBJ2-1
D: NA
DNA: TGTGCCATCAGTGATCCCGGGGGACAGCAGCCATCAATGTTCTTC
CDR3: CAISDPGGQQPSMFF

size: NA
V: TRBV11-2
J: TRBJ2-5
D: TRBD2
DNA: TGTGCCAGCAGCTTAGCGCCCTGGCGGGGGAAAGAGACCCAGTACTTC
CDR3: CASSLAPWRGKETQYF

size: NA
V: TRBV27
J: TRBJ2-5
D: TRBD2
DNA: TGTGCCAGCAGTTCCCTCCTACTAGCGGGGGTAGAGACCCAGTACTTC
CDR3: CASSSLLLAGVETQYF

size: NA
V: TRBV7-2
J: TRBJ1-2
D: TRBD1
DNA: TGTGCCAGCAGCAAAGACAGGGGGAATAACTATGGCTACACCTTC
CDR3: CASSKDRGNNYGYTF

size: NA
V: TRBV28
J: TRBJ2-5
D: TRBD1
DNA: TGTGCCAGCAGTTTGGGGGACAGACAAGAGACCCAGTACTTC
CDR3: CASSLGDRQETQYF

size: few
V: TRBV5-1
J: TRBJ1-3
D: TRBD1
DNA: TGCGCCAGCAGCCAGGACAGGGATAGAAACACCATATATTTT
CDR3: CASSQDRDRNTIYF

size: NA
V: TRBV18
J: TRBJ1-1
D: NA
DNA: TGTGCCAGCTCACCCCGACAGGATGAGCGATTTGGGACTGAAGCTTTCTTT
CDR3: CASSPRQDERFGTEAFF

size: NA
V: TRBV9
J: TRBJ2-3
D: NA
DNA: TGTGCCAGCAGCGGCACAGGGAGCACAGATACGCAGTATTTT
CDR3: CASSGTGSTDTQYF

size: NA
V: TRBV10-3
J: TRBJ1-1
D: TRBD1
DNA: TGTGCCATCAGTGAGGGACAGGGGGCTGAGAAAGCTTTCTTT
CDR3: CAISEGQGAEKAFF

size: NA
V: TRBV6-5
J: TRBJ1-2
D: NA
DNA: TGTGCCAGCAGACCCGGAGACAGGACGGGCTACACCTTC
CDR3: CASRPGDRTGYTF